These 7 T cell receptor beta chains share one sample of origin, sequenced in a study of blood T cell repertoires in COVID-19. Libraries were prepared by immunoSEQ multiplex PCR; TCRdb keeps only in-frame clonotypes and omits some of them. The data hold roughly 500,000 clones, with 89% observed a single time. The source material was peripheral blood. The source of these receptors is a man between 18 and 29 years old with COVID-19, enrolled during active disease.

V usage is TRBV19 and J usage is TRBJ2-2; maybe TRBD1 (5 bases). Trimming left V 4 bases short and J 1 base short, with 13 bases between. The CDR3 spans 16 residues. Germline loops: CDR1 LNHDA, CDR2 SQIVND (reference sequence). This CDR3 reads CASSTTDSVNTGELFF. The DNA of the CDR3 is TGTGCCAGTAGTACCACTGACAGCGTGAACACCGGGGAGCTGTTTTTT.

The chain has TRBV6-6 and TRBJ2-1, with 9 positions matching TRBD2. Germline assignment: CDR1 MNHNY and CDR2 SVGAGI (reference sequence). After removal of 5 bases from V and 3 bases from J, the junction contained 5 bases not matched to a gene. The CDR3 is 15 residues long. The CDR3 sequence: CASSRRLADYNEQFF. DNA of the CDR3: TGTGCCAGCAGTCGGCGACTAGCGGACTACAATGAGCAGTTCTTC.

V is TRBV24-1 and J is TRBJ1-5; D possibly corresponds to TRBD1 (5 bases). Germline CDR1 is KGHDR and CDR2 is SFDVKD. V lost 7 bases, J lost 6 bases, and 12 bases lay in between. The CDR3 extends over 13 amino acids. The CDR3 DNA sequence: TGTGCCACCAGCGGTACGGGGGGTCAGCCCCAGCATTTT. Translated, it gives CATSGTGGQPQHF.

The CDR3 is CATSATPQVGTQYF. The DNA of the CDR3 is TGTGCCACCAGTGCCACACCTCAGGTCGGCACGCAGTATTTT. This chain uses TRBV24-1 with TRBJ2-3; no definite D call. The CDR3 contains 14 residues. Trimming took 5 bases from V and 9 from J, leaving 17 bases between them. The germline gives CDR1 KGHDR, CDR2 SFDVKD.

This clone was picked up a small number of times. The chain combines TRBV3-1 (or the pseudogene TRBV3-2) with TRBJ2-7; the D gene is possibly TRBD2 (5 bases). The CDR3 has 14 amino acids. The germline CDR1 and CDR2 sequences are LGHDT and YNNKEL (reference sequence). V was shortened by 4 bases and J by 1 base, with 11 bases between the two germline ends. The CDR3 sequence is CASSPEAASYEQYF. CDR3 nucleotides: TGTGCCAGCAGCCCGGAGGCGGCTTCCTACGAGCAGTACTTC.

The chain uses TRBV19 and TRBJ2-1, with 9 nucleotides matching TRBD2. Germline V gene lookup returns CDR1 LNHDA and CDR2 SQIVND (reference sequence). The CDR3 runs 15 residues. With 2 bases clipped from V and 5 bases from J, the junction kept 4 bases outside the gene matches. The CDR3 loop is CASSISSGGHNEQFF. For the CDR3, the DNA is TGTGCCAGTAGTATATCCAGCGGGGGGCACAATGAGCAGTTCTTC.

This rearrangement joins TRBV19 to TRBJ2-7; TRBD1 matches at 9 bases. The CDR3 covers 16 residues. The trim removed 5 bases at V and 6 bases at J, leaving 14 bases unmatched. Germline lookup yields CDR1 LNHDA and CDR2 SQIVND (reference sequence). In DNA form, the CDR3 reads TGTGCCAGTAGTTTCGAGCCGGGACAGGGTGGCCCCGAGCAGTACTTC. It yields the protein CASSFEPGQGGPEQYF.